This T cell receptor (beta chain) derives from a study of T cells in Graves' hyperthyroidism and ophthalmopathy. Using RNA transcripts as the source, TCR beta CDR3 regions were amplified. When the TCR CDR3 underwent first-round RT-PCR, the HTBI primer set was used. One entry per CDR3 protein, called by TCRdb with MiXCR from the multiplex PCR reads. The repertoire holds some 500,000 distinct CDR3 sequences, with 14% as singletons. In this sample, this clonotype turned up a few times. Across 18 months, stable Graves' hyperthyroidism was marked by no progression to ophthalmopathy. Clinical symptoms, serum thyroxine and TRAb, thyroid ultrasound and orbital computed tomography together formed the diagnostic basis. V lost 3 bases to trimming and J lost 4 bases, with 13 bases between them. Germline V gene lookup returns CDR1 MNHNS and CDR2 SASEGT. This CDR3 has 15 amino acids.

This clonotype was sampled from a woman younger than 30 with Graves' hyperthyroidism. The sample consisted of blood. The chain recombines TRBV6-1 with TRBJ1-5; the D gene is possibly TRBD1 (6 bases). The CDR3 is CASSEQGRLNQPQHF. For the CDR3, the DNA is TGTGCCAGCAGTGAGCAGGGGAGATTGAATCAGCCCCAGCATTTT.